These T cell receptor beta chains were read from a single sample in a study of cytomegalovirus exposure and HLA in healthy donors. The assay was immunoSEQ multiplex PCR, and TCRdb's table has in-frame clones only and misses some. Of some 110,000 clones in the sample, roughly two thirds were seen once. Sequencing input: PBMCs. The source is a woman in her twenties or thirties in good health and CMV-seronegative. Both conserved end residues are part of each CDR3. The D gene is left open where the match is weak. For some rows the clone size is stated as once, few or many, or as a class when expanded; others skip it.

d_call | j_call | v_call | clone_size | cdr3_aa | cdr3_nt
TRBD2 | TRBJ2-7 | TRBV19 | few | CASSILATSGPYEQYF | TGTGCCAGTAGTATTTTAGCGACTAGCGGCCCCTACGAGCAGTACTTC
TRBD2 | TRBJ2-7 | TRBV19 | - | CASSTGLAGVREQYF | TGTGCCAGTAGTACCGGACTAGCGGGAGTGAGGGAGCAGTACTTC
- | TRBJ1-1 | TRBV5-1 | - | CASSLGSGNTEAFF | TGCGCCAGCAGTCTCGGGTCCGGGAACACTGAAGCTTTCTTT
- | TRBJ1-4 | TRBV5-4 | few | CASSTGRTNEKLFF | TGTGCCAGCAGCACCGGGAGGACTAATGAAAAACTGTTTTTT
- | TRBJ1-2 | TRBV30 | - | CAWRIDRSRGYTF | TGTGCCTGGAGAATCGACAGGTCTAGAGGCTACACCTTC
- | TRBJ2-1 | TRBV28 | few | CASSQTSIEQFF | TGTGCCAGCTCTCAGACTAGTATTGAGCAGTTCTTC
TRBD2 | TRBJ2-5 | TRBV6-5 | - | CASSYATSGETQYF | TGTGCCAGCAGTTACGCAACTAGCGGAGAGACCCAGTACTTC
- | TRBJ2-6 | TRBV19 | - | CASRGGPGQSGANVLTF | TGTGCCAGTAGAGGGGGACCGGGACAATCTGGGGCCAACGTCCTGACTTTC
TRBD1 | TRBJ2-3 | TRBV27 | - | CASRQGTGTDTQYF | TGTGCCAGCAGACAGGGGACAGGCACAGATACGCAGTATTTT
- | TRBJ2-5 | TRBV15 | - | CATSRASETQYF | TGTGCCACCAGCAGAGCCAGTGAGACCCAGTACTTC
- | TRBJ1-1 | TRBV7-3 | few | CASSRTGGTEAFF | TGTGCCAGCAGCCGGACCGGGGGCACTGAAGCTTTCTTT